The sequence of this TCR beta chain was determined in a study of blood T cell repertoires in COVID-19. This CDR3 region has 19 residues. Germline V gene lookup returns CDR1 SGHNT and CDR2 YYREEE (reference sequence). The junction had 17 bases not matched to a gene; V was cut back by 2 bases and J by 2 bases. TCRdb's copy holds only in-frame clones and misses some; the assay was immunoSEQ multiplex PCR. This sample has 150,000 to 200,000 clones; under 90% occur once, and the top ten carry less than 20%. Participants spanned ages about 18 to 100 years and resided in about 24 US areas. The origin of this receptor is a man between 60 and 70 years old who had recovered from COVID-19. Sequenced material: PBMCs or T cells enriched from blood (not recorded which). The rearrangement links TRBV5-4 to TRBJ2-3; 7 bases agree with TRBD2. CDR3 coding DNA: TGTGCCAGCAGCTTAGGTGGGAGGGCTCCCGGTCCCCCCACAGATACGCAGTATTTT. It codes for CASSLGGRAPGPPTDTQYF. Combining the CDR3 with reference TRBV5-4 and TRBJ2-3 gives the whole variable domain ETGVTQSPTHLIKTRGQQVTLRCSSQSGHNTVSWYQQALGQGPQFIFQYYREEENGRGNFPPRFSGLQFPNYSSELNVNALELDDSALYLCASSLGGRAPGPPTDTQYFGPGTRLTVL.